This T cell receptor beta chain originates from a study of blood T cell repertoires in COVID-19. In the study overall: The cDNA or gDNA used as material had been derived from T cells, B-cell-depleted T cells, or PBMCs.

Losses at the gene ends were 5 bases for V and 5 bases for J; bases not matched to a gene: 6. The CDR3 totals 15 residues. CDR1 is LNHDA, CDR2 SQIVND, per germline (reference sequence). The assay was immunoSEQ multiplex PCR, and TCRdb's table has in-frame clones only and misses some. The sample lists roughly 100,000 clones, roughly 90% occurring once. Input material: peripheral blood. The chain links TRBV19 to TRBJ2-2, with TRBD2 identical over 9 bases. The clonotype comes from a woman over 75 in a cohort sampled during active COVID-19. CDR3 nucleotide sequence: TGTGCCAGTAGTCGTAGCGGGAGAACGACCGGGGAGCTGTTTTTT. Amino acid sequence: CASSRSGRTTGELFF.